The 23 T cell receptor beta chains listed next were all sequenced from one sample in a study of cytomegalovirus exposure and HLA in healthy donors. Only in-frame clones appear in the TCRdb table, and some are missing; sequencing was by immunoSEQ multiplex PCR. The sample holds 150,000 to 200,000 clones; roughly 86% are singletons and the top ten take around a tenth. Source material: PBMCs. These receptors all stem from a woman under 30 in good health and CMV-seropositive.

The rearrangement links TRBV20-1 to TRBJ1-1; possible D gene TRBD1, 6 bases. The CDR3 contains 11 residues. V lost 6 bases and J lost 6, with 11 bases in between. Germline lookup yields CDR1 DFQATT and CDR2 SNEGSKA (reference sequence). CDR3 region: CSAGGPAEAFF. The CDR3, as DNA: TGCAGTGCCGGGGGGCCCGCTGAAGCTTTCTTT.

The CDR3 region is CASSLWGGQASGANVLTF. The CDR3 bases are TGTGCCAGCAGCTTGTGGGGAGGACAGGCCTCTGGGGCCAACGTCCTGACTTTC. This rearrangement joins TRBV7-3 to TRBJ2-6; the D gene is possibly TRBD1 (7 bases). This CDR3 has 18 residues. V lost 3 bases and J 0 bases, leaving 15 bases between the germline ends. Germline lookup yields CDR1 SGHTA and CDR2 FQGTGA.

The genes are TRBV19 and TRBJ2-5; possible D gene TRBD1, 5 bases. CDR3 size: 17 residues. With 6 bases removed from V and 5 bases from J, the gap between germline ends came to 25 bases. CDR1 is LNHDA and CDR2 is SQIVND in the germline V gene (reference sequence). The CDR3 loop is CASSLSDPQGPQETQYF. Written as DNA, the CDR3 is TGTGCCAGTAGCCTATCGGACCCTCAGGGTCCCCAGGAGACCCAGTACTTC.

The rearrangement joins TRBV28 to TRBJ2-5; 7 nucleotides line up with TRBD1. V shed 4 bases, J shed 1 base, and the junction held 6 bases outside the gene matches. Germline V lookup: CDR1 MDHEN, CDR2 SYDVKM. CDR3 length: 15 residues. CDR3 nucleotide sequence: TGTGCCAGCAGTTCTGACAGGGTCCGCCAAGAGACCCAGTACTTC. Translated: CASSSDRVRQETQYF.

This clone was detected only a few times. The chain joins TRBV7-2 to TRBJ1-1; no reliable D call. Trimming removed 2 bases from V and 4 bases from J, with 14 bases in between. Germline values: CDR1 SGHTA, CDR2 FQGNSA. CDR3 length: 15 amino acids. The CDR3 protein is CASSLSPGKSTEAFF. Written as DNA, the CDR3 is TGTGCCAGCAGCTTAAGCCCGGGGAAGAGCACTGAAGCTTTCTTT.

The chain joins TRBV12-5 to TRBJ2-7; 11 bases agree with TRBD1. Losses at the gene ends were 1 base for V and 3 bases for J; bases not matched to a gene: 5. This CDR3 spans 16 amino acids. Germline CDR1 and CDR2: LGHNT and FRNRAP. The CDR3 nucleotides are TGTGCTAGTGGTTTGGGACCGGGACAGGGGGGCTACGAGCAGTACTTC. Residues: CASGLGPGQGGYEQYF.

The chain recombines TRBV7-8 with TRBJ2-3; 11 bases map to TRBD2. J was trimmed by 13 bases and V by 5 bases; bases with no gene match: 8. The V gene's germline CDR1 is SGHVS and CDR2 FQNEAQ. This CDR3 is built from 13 residues. The CDR3 sequence is CASSTSTSGIKYF. CDR3 sequence (DNA): TGTGCCAGCAGCACCTCGACTAGCGGGATCAAGTATTTT. The full variable domain, rest sourced from reference TRBV7-8 and TRBJ2-3, is GAGVSQSPRYKVAKRGQDVALRCDPISGHVSLFWYQQALGQGPEFLTYFQNEAQLDKSGLPSDRFFAERPEGSVSTLKIQRTQQEDSAVYLCASSTSTSGIKYFGPGTRLTVL.

The chain is built from TRBV6-5 and TRBJ1-2, with 7 bases fitting TRBD1. V was clipped by 6 bases and J by 7 bases; unmatched bases: 5. The germline V gene encodes CDR1 MNHEY and CDR2 SVGAGI. The CDR3 is 12 amino acids. The CDR3 nucleotides read TGTGCCAGCAGGCGCTACAGGGGTGGCTACACCTTC. Translating it yields CASRRYRGGYTF.

The chain uses TRBV6-1 and TRBJ1-2, with 7 nucleotides matching TRBD1. The CDR3 is 16 residues long. The ends lost 4 bases at V and 5 bases at J; junction bases unmatched: 13. Germline V gives CDR1 MNHNS, CDR2 SASEGT. The CDR3 region has the DNA TGTGCCAGCAGTGTTAAACAGGGGCTCGCTTTATATGGCTACACCTTC. Translated: CASSVKQGLALYGYTF.

The chain carries TRBV28 and TRBJ1-4, with D unclear. Germline V gene data show CDR1 as MDHEN and CDR2 as SYDVKM. The CDR3 has 17 residues. Trimming took 1 base from V and 0 from J, leaving 12 bases between them. For the CDR3, the DNA is TGTGCCAGCAGTTTATCGCAGTTCCGATCAACTAATGAAAAACTGTTTTTT. This sequence encodes CASSLSQFRSTNEKLFF.

The rearrangement joins TRBV11-3 to TRBJ2-7; weak D call: TRBD2 (5 bases). The CDR3 runs 13 residues. Germline CDR1 is SGHNT and CDR2 is YENEEA. The V end was cut by 4 bases, the J end by 6 bases, with 13 bases between. The CDR3 reads CASSSALATEQYF. The CDR3 DNA reads as TGTGCCAGCAGCTCTGCTTTAGCGACCGAGCAGTACTTC.

The rearrangement links TRBV25-1 to TRBJ1-2; 9 positions agree with TRBD1. After removal of 1 base from V and 7 bases from J, the junction contained 4 bases not matched to a gene. From germline, CDR1 is MGHDK and CDR2 SYGVNS. This CDR3 has 14 amino acids. The CDR3 nucleotides are TGTGCCAGCAGTGAATTAACAGGGGGCTTTGGCTACACCTTC. It is translated as CASSELTGGFGYTF.

The chain carries TRBV10-3 and TRBJ2-6; D may be TRBD2 (6 bases). This CDR3 region has 19 residues. The V gene lost 4 bases and the J gene lost 1 base, with 20 bases spanning the gap. CDR1 and CDR2 (germline): ENHRY, SYGVKD. CDR3 amino acids: CAISGPVGGTLSGANVLTF. The CDR3 DNA reads as TGTGCCATCAGTGGCCCCGTGGGGGGTACCCTTTCTGGGGCCAACGTCCTGACTTTC.

The chain joins TRBV7-2 to TRBJ2-7, with D maybe TRBD2 (6 bases). Trimming pared 5 bases from V and 3 bases from J, leaving 17 bases between. In germline, CDR1 is SGHTA, CDR2 FQGNSA. This CDR3 has 15 residues. The CDR3 spells CASSPLGGLNYEQYF. DNA for the CDR3: TGTGCCAGCAGCCCCCTGGGGGGACTCAACTACGAGCAGTACTTC. The variable domain in full, with the rest retrieved from reference TRBV7-2 and TRBJ2-7, is GAGVSQSPSNKVTEKGKDVELRCDPISGHTALYWYRQSLGQGLEFLIYFQGNSAPDKSGLPSDRFSAERTGGSVSTLTIQRTQQEDSAVYLCASSPLGGLNYEQYFGPGTRLTVT.

The chain couples TRBV6-5 to TRBJ2-5; D is uncertain. This CDR3 region has 14 residues. Trimming removed 0 bases from V and 4 bases from J, with 9 bases in between. CDR1 is MNHEY and CDR2 is SVGAGI in the germline V gene. The CDR3 spells CASSYSIPGETQYF. The CDR3 coding sequence is TGTGCCAGCAGTTACTCGATCCCCGGAGAGACCCAGTACTTC.

The V and J genes are TRBV11-2 and TRBJ2-1; D call uncertain. CDR1 and CDR2 (germline): SGHAT, FQNNGV. The CDR3 is made up of 15 amino acids. The germline V and J ends were trimmed by 0 bases and 0 bases, with 6 bases remaining between them. CDR3 sequence: CASSLESLSYNEQFF. CDR3 nucleotides: TGTGCCAGCAGCTTAGAGTCCCTCTCCTACAATGAGCAGTTCTTC.

For the CDR3, the DNA is TGTGCCAGCTCACCGGTTTCGGGACAGAGTTCTGGAAACACCATATATTTT. Protein sequence: CASSPVSGQSSGNTIYF. The gene calls are TRBV18 and TRBJ1-3; 7 bases are a match to TRBD1. CDR3 length: 17 residues. Germline CDR1 reads KGHSH; CDR2 reads LQKENI. V was pared by 3 bases and J by 1 base, with 9 bases of the junction left unmatched.

This clone was detected once. The CDR3 spells CASSYSGGYGYTF. In DNA, the CDR3 is TGTGCCAGCAGTTACTCAGGGGGCTATGGCTACACCTTC. The rearrangement joins TRBV6-5 to TRBJ1-2, with D possibly TRBD1 on 6 matching bases. This CDR3 is 13 amino acids long. Trimming removed 0 bases from V and 4 bases from J, with 6 bases in between. CDR1 MNHEY and CDR2 SVGAGI come from the germline V gene.

Only one count was recorded for this clone. The rearrangement joins TRBV7-2 to TRBJ2-7, with a possible D match to TRBD2 (5 bases). The CDR3 consists of 15 residues. From germline, CDR1 is SGHTA and CDR2 FQGNSA. V was pared by 3 bases and J by 6 bases, with 18 bases between. The CDR3 region is CASSFSQDSTLEQYF. CDR3 nucleotides: TGTGCCAGCAGCTTTAGCCAGGACTCAACCCTCGAGCAGTACTTC. Combining the CDR3 with reference TRBV7-2 and TRBJ2-7 gives the whole variable domain GAGVSQSPSNKVTEKGKDVELRCDPISGHTALYWYRQSLGQGLEFLIYFQGNSAPDKSGLPSDRFSAERTGGSVSTLTIQRTQQEDSAVYLCASSFSQDSTLEQYFGPGTRLTVT.

Note on this clone: A junction boundary mismatches the germline segment, possibly from a read error. V gene TRBV30 combines with J gene TRBJ2-7; the match to TRBD1 covers 7 bases. Germline V gene lookup returns CDR1 GTSNPN and CDR2 SVGIG (reference sequence). The CDR3 spans 11 residues. The CDR3, as DNA: TGTGCCTGGAGCCAAGGGGACAGTTTTAACTTC. It is translated as CAWSQGDSFNF.

V usage is TRBV10-3 and J usage is TRBJ1-5, with TRBD1 as a possible D gene (6 bases). The length of the CDR3 is 16 residues. Trimming left V 2 bases short and J 3 bases short, with 14 bases between. The germline CDR1 and CDR2 sequences are ENHRY and SYGVKD. Here the CDR3 reads CAISEADRDINQPQHF. The CDR3 DNA is TGTGCCATCAGTGAGGCCGACCGGGACATCAATCAGCCCCAGCATTTT.

This CDR3 reads CASSAGTTREQFF. The CDR3 region has the DNA TGTGCCAGCAGCGCGGGGACAACGAGGGAGCAGTTCTTC. The rearrangement uses TRBV9 and TRBJ2-1, with D possibly matching TRBD1 (6 bases). The V gene's germline CDR1 is SGDLS and CDR2 YYNGEE. This CDR3 contains 13 residues. With 3 bases removed from V and 10 bases from J, the gap between germline ends came to 14 bases.

The chain employs TRBV10-1 and TRBJ2-3; a weak D match, TRBD2 (6 bases). Germline loops: CDR1 WNHNN, CDR2 SYGVQD (reference sequence). The CDR3 has 15 residues. The V and J ends lost 5 bases and 4 bases respectively, with 16 bases between them. CDR3 sequence reads: CASSTPGSTADTQYF. The CDR3 DNA reads TGCGCCAGCAGTACGCCCGGGAGTACCGCAGATACGCAGTATTTT.